What follows is one T cell receptor (beta chain) and its context. CDR3 length: 16 residues. Germline values: CDR1 MNHEY, CDR2 SMNVEV (reference sequence). V was trimmed by 5 bases and J by 6 bases, leaving 19 bases between them. Alongside a J-beta primer mix, a sample-barcoded 5' primer served in a second PCR lasting roughly 6 to 12 cycles. TCRdb processed the 5' RACE reads anew with MiXCR; each CDR3 protein has one entry. The data show roughly 1,300,000 distinct CDR3 sequences, almost 60% seen once. This entry belongs to a study of blood T cells in healthy people across ages. Healthy Caucasians from Russia aged roughly 6 to 100 served as donors.

Material for sequencing was blood. The chain joins TRBV27 to TRBJ2-2; no clear D gene. This receptor was identified in a man younger than 35 in good health. The DNA for the CDR3 is TGTGCCAGCAGTCCCTGGGCCCAGGCTGGCTCCGGGGAGCTGTTTTTT. It specifies CASSPWAQAGSGELFF.